Shown below are 17 T cell receptor beta chains from a single sample sequenced in a study of blood T cell repertoires in COVID-19 (TCRdb year 2020). To prepare the library, the immunoSEQ multiplex PCR assay was applied. TCRdb mirrors the immuneACCESS table, restricted to in-frame sequences. Some clones are absent from its copies; in checked studies, under half trace to an unresolved V gene, and the reason for the others is unknown. Here the sample has over 150,000 clones; roughly four fifths occur a single time. The ten largest account for 3.7% of the sample. The sequenced material came from peripheral blood. These receptor sequences come from a woman of 80 years or more with acute or convalescent COVID-19.

This chain uses TRBV6-2 or TRBV6-3 with TRBJ2-2; TRBD1 matches at 7 bases. The CDR3 spans 24 residues. Germline V CDR1 and CDR2: MNHEY, SVGEGT. J was trimmed by 0 bases and V by 6 bases; bases with no gene match: 31. The CDR3 nucleotides read TGTGCCAGCAGCCCGTACCGACAGGGTAGACCCAACCGGCCGCCGGCCCCGAACACCGGGGAGCTGTTTTTT. Its protein product is CASSPYRQGRPNRPPAPNTGELFF.

The DNA for the CDR3 is TGTGCCAGCAGCTTAGATCGGTCCGGGAGCTCCTACGAGCAGTACTTC. Its translation: CASSLDRSGSSYEQYF. The rearrangement links TRBV7-8 to TRBJ2-7, with D possibly matching TRBD2 (6 bases). The CDR3 has 16 residues. Germline CDR1 reads SGHVS; CDR2 reads FQNEAQ. The V end lost 1 base, the J end lost 0 bases, and 13 bases lay between the germline ends.

The gene calls are TRBV24-1 and TRBJ2-2; tentative D call: TRBD2 (5 bases). CDR3 length equals 15 residues. V lost 3 bases and J lost 5, with 12 bases in between. CDR1 is KGHDR, CDR2 SFDVKD, per germline. The CDR3 loop reads CATSDASGGTGELFF. CDR3 nucleotides: TGTGCCACCAGTGATGCGTCAGGCGGGACCGGGGAGCTGTTTTTT.

Only a few counts were recorded for this clone. The genes are TRBV18 and TRBJ1-1; D not certain. The germline gives CDR1 KGHSH, CDR2 LQKENI. This CDR3 contains 11 residues. The V gene lost 3 bases and the J gene lost 6 bases, with 5 bases spanning the gap. The CDR3, as DNA: TGTGCCAGCTCACCTACAGCTGAAGCTTTCTTT. Encoded protein: CASSPTAEAFF.

The chain carries TRBV30 and TRBJ1-4; D is ambiguous. The CDR3 consists of 13 residues. CDR1 and CDR2 from the germline V gene are GTSNPN and SVGIG (reference sequence). The V end was cut by 3 bases, the J end by 4 bases, with 9 bases between. CDR3 nucleotide sequence: TGTGCCTGGAGAAGAGGGTTTAATGAAAAACTGTTTTTT. Its protein product is CAWRRGFNEKLFF. The full variable domain, with the rest looked up from reference TRBV30 and TRBJ1-4, is SQTIHQWPATLVQPVGSPLSLECTVEGTSNPNLYWYRQAAGRGLQLLFYSVGIGQISSEVPQNLSASRPQDRQFILSSKKLLLSDSGFYLCAWRRGFNEKLFFGSGTQLSVL.

The chain employs TRBV7-2 and TRBJ2-1, with TRBD2 as a possible D gene (6 bases). Trimming shortened V by 5 bases and J by 12 bases, and 14 bases separated the two germline ends. The CDR3 has 12 amino acids. Germline V lookup: CDR1 SGHTA, CDR2 FQGNSA. The CDR3 DNA sequence: TGTGCCAGCAGCCCCTTCGCGGGAATGCAGTTCTTC. Protein sequence: CASSPFAGMQFF.

In nucleotides, the CDR3 is TGCGCCAGCAGCTTGCTTCCGAACACCGGGGAGCTGTTTTTT. It specifies CASSLLPNTGELFF. The V and J genes are TRBV5-1 and TRBJ2-2, with D uncertain. The germline CDR1 and CDR2 sequences are SGHRS and YFSETQ. The CDR3 is made up of 14 amino acids. Trimming stripped 1 base from V and 0 bases from J, with 4 bases between.

The gene calls are TRBV12-3 or TRBV12-4 and TRBJ1-1; 8 bases are a match to TRBD1. The trim removed 7 bases at V and 7 bases at J, leaving 5 bases unmatched. The CDR3 is made up of 12 amino acids. DNA for the CDR3: TGTGCCAGCATTCGGGACAGGAATGAAGCTTTCTTT. It translates to CASIRDRNEAFF.

J is TRBJ1-5 and V is TRBV19; the D is unclear. This CDR3 has 18 amino acids. The germline CDR1 and CDR2 sequences are LNHDA and SQIVND (reference sequence). V was pared by 1 base and J by 0 bases, with 16 bases between. The CDR3 is CASSIVGSSTYSNQPQHF. CDR3 in DNA: TGTGCCAGTAGTATAGTGGGCAGCTCAACTTATAGCAATCAGCCCCAGCATTTT. Full variable domain (outside the CDR3, taken from reference TRBV19 and TRBJ1-5): DGGITQSPKYLFRKEGQNVTLSCEQNLNHDAMYWYRQDPGQGLRLIYYSQIVNDFQKGDIAEGYSVSREKKESFPLTVTSAQKNPTAFYLCASSIVGSSTYSNQPQHFGDGTRLSIL.

The chain links TRBV15 to TRBJ2-4; the D gene is possibly TRBD2 (5 bases). With 1 base removed from V and 2 bases from J, the gap between germline ends came to 12 bases. The CDR3 sequence is 16 residues long. CDR1 is LNHNV and CDR2 is YYDKDF in the germline V gene (reference sequence). The CDR3 nucleotides read TGTGCCACCAGCAGAGCGGAGGATTGGCCCAAAAACATTCAGTACTTC. It is translated as CATSRAEDWPKNIQYF.

This CDR3 is CASSLWSRGSTEAFF. In nucleotides, the CDR3 is TGTGCCAGCAGCCTATGGTCTAGGGGCTCGACTGAAGCTTTCTTT. The rearrangement uses TRBV7-3 and TRBJ1-1; D possibly corresponds to TRBD1 (5 bases). The V and J ends lost 5 bases and 5 bases respectively, with 18 bases between them. The length of the CDR3 is 15 residues. Germline V gene lookup returns CDR1 SGHTA and CDR2 FQGTGA.

This clone has more than one count but fewer than ten. V gene TRBV2 combines with J gene TRBJ2-3, with TRBD1 matching over 9 bases. This CDR3 contains 15 residues. J lost 0 bases, V lost 5 bases, and 3 bases had no gene match. CDR1 and CDR2 (germline): SNHLY, FYNNEI. The CDR3 here is CASSMDRGSTDTQYF. The CDR3 nucleotides are TGTGCCAGCAGTATGGACAGGGGAAGCACAGATACGCAGTATTTT.

The rearrangement uses TRBV30 and TRBJ2-5; TRBD1 aligns across 9 bases. With V trimmed by 0 bases and J by 2 bases, 4 bases remained unmatched. This CDR3 region has 15 residues. Per germline, CDR1 GTSNPN and CDR2 SVGIG (reference sequence). The CDR3 DNA is TGTGCCTGGAGTGTAGGGACAGGGCCTCAAGAGACCCAGTACTTC. Amino acids: CAWSVGTGPQETQYF.

In its sample, this clone was seen once. The rearrangement joins TRBV6-2 or TRBV6-3 to TRBJ1-1, with 11 bases aligning to TRBD1. Germline CDR1 reads MNHEY; CDR2 reads SVGEGT. V lost 4 bases, J lost 5 bases, and 6 bases stayed unmatched. The CDR3 loop spans 15 amino acids. The CDR3 reads CASSSGQGGMTEAFF. DNA for the CDR3: TGTGCCAGCAGTTCGGGACAGGGGGGCATGACTGAAGCTTTCTTT.

V usage is TRBV3-1 (or the pseudogene TRBV3-2) and J usage is TRBJ1-2; TRBD1 matches 7 bases. The V gene end was trimmed by 0 bases and the J gene end by 3 bases; junction bases not matched to a gene: 4. The CDR3 is 15 amino acids. Germline values: CDR1 LGHDT, CDR2 YNNKEL (reference sequence). The CDR3 region is CASSQEGTDDYGYTF. Written as DNA, the CDR3 is TGTGCCAGCAGCCAAGAAGGGACAGACGACTATGGCTACACCTTC.

The chain links TRBV5-1 to TRBJ2-3; 7 bases are shared with TRBD1. The CDR3 covers 16 residues. Germline V gene data show CDR1 as SGHRS and CDR2 as YFSETQ. V shed 2 bases, J shed 0 bases, and the junction held 6 bases outside the gene matches. The CDR3 bases are TGCGCCAGCAGCTTAACGCAGGGGGATAGCACAGATACGCAGTATTTT. This codes for CASSLTQGDSTDTQYF.

CDR3: CASSLYGPARGKQETQYF. The CDR3, as DNA: TGTGCCAGCAGCTTATATGGACCTGCTAGGGGAAAACAAGAGACCCAGTACTTC. The chain employs TRBV7-2 and TRBJ2-5; D perhaps matches TRBD1 (5 bases). V dropped 2 bases and J dropped 2 bases, with 21 bases sitting between them. CDR3 length equals 18 residues. Germline V lookup: CDR1 SGHTA, CDR2 FQGNSA.